The 26 T cell receptor beta chains reported below all come from one sample, sequenced in a study of graft-versus-host responses after intestinal transplantation (dated by TCRdb to the early 2020s). No antigen has been assigned to these receptors. Receptor libraries were prepared by the immunoSEQ multiplex PCR assay. Here the immuneACCESS table is served through TCRdb, limited to in-frame sequences with V and J called. Missing clones are a known gap in these copies; in checked studies unresolved V genes cover under half, and the rest lacks a known reason. The sample table holds roughly 120,000 clones, of which approximately 93% were seen once. The ten biggest clones cover around 1.2% of the sample. Sample time point, as interpreted from the label and publication: cells obtained before transplantation from donor or recipient. Here the sequenced sample was unstimulated CD8+ T cells sorted from spleen or lymph node cells, taken before transplant. The receptors shown here come from a human donor who was the organ donor for an intestinal transplant.

This clone was seen more than once but under ten times. The genes are TRBV4-1 and TRBJ2-7; TRBD1 agrees at 9 bases. The germline gives CDR1 MGHRA, CDR2 YSYEKL. The CDR3 loop spans 13 amino acids. The V gene end was trimmed by 5 bases and the J gene end by 6 bases; junction bases not matched to a gene: 5. The CDR3 loop is CASSSGQGSEQYF. For the CDR3, the DNA is TGCGCCAGCAGCTCGGGACAGGGTTCCGAGCAGTACTTC.

The V and J genes are TRBV28 and TRBJ1-5; unclear D gene. Trimming stripped 5 bases from V and 5 bases from J, with 13 bases between. The CDR3 extends over 14 amino acids. Germline values: CDR1 MDHEN, CDR2 SYDVKM. The CDR3, as DNA: TGTGCCAGCAGTGCCCTGGCAGCGCATCAGCCCCAGCATTTT. This sequence encodes CASSALAAHQPQHF.

This chain uses TRBV9 with TRBJ2-2; the D gene is possibly TRBD2 (6 bases). V lost 0 bases and J lost 6, with 15 bases in between. CDR1 is SGDLS and CDR2 is YYNGEE in the germline V gene. CDR3 length: 16 amino acids. CDR3 sequence reads: CASSVGASAMSGELFF. For the CDR3, the DNA is TGTGCCAGCAGCGTAGGCGCTAGCGCTATGTCCGGGGAGCTGTTTTTT.

The chain carries TRBV9 and TRBJ1-3; D perhaps matches TRBD1 (5 bases). Trimming took 1 base from V and 0 from J, leaving 20 bases between them. Germline CDR1 is SGDLS and CDR2 is YYNGEE. This CDR3 contains 19 residues. The CDR3 DNA sequence: TGTGCCAGCAGCGTACGAGATTGGGGCAGCGACAACTCTGGAAACACCATATATTTT. Its translation is CASSVRDWGSDNSGNTIYF.

This chain joins TRBV19 and TRBJ1-2; 12 bases fit TRBD1. The CDR3 runs 15 residues. Germline lookup yields CDR1 LNHDA and CDR2 SQIVND (reference sequence). Trimming took 5 bases from V and 7 from J; bases not matched to a gene: 8. The CDR3 DNA is TGTGCCAGTAGTTCCGGGACAGGGGGCGCGGGTGGCTACACCTTC. This codes for CASSSGTGGAGGYTF.

This chain joins TRBV7-2 and TRBJ2-7; TRBD2 aligns across 10 bases. Per germline, CDR1 SGHTA and CDR2 FQGNSA. This CDR3 contains 17 residues. The V gene end was trimmed by 1 base and the J gene end by 3 bases; junction bases not matched to a gene: 9. CDR3 region: CASSLVASLAGVYEQYF. Written as DNA, the CDR3 is TGTGCCAGCAGCTTAGTGGCGTCGCTAGCGGGAGTCTACGAGCAGTACTTC.

The rearrangement joins TRBV7-9 to TRBJ2-7; D not certain. The germline gives CDR1 SEHNR, CDR2 FQNEAQ (reference sequence). V was shortened by 5 bases and J by 0 bases, with 14 bases between the two germline ends. The CDR3 is made up of 15 amino acids. This CDR3 reads CASSAEQPGSYEQYF. The CDR3, as DNA: TGTGCCAGCAGCGCCGAGCAACCGGGCTCCTACGAGCAGTACTTC.

The rearrangement links TRBV4-1 to TRBJ2-3; 7 bases agree with TRBD1. V lost 0 bases, J lost 6 bases, and 12 bases stayed unmatched. The CDR3 is 17 residues long. The germline V gene encodes CDR1 MGHRA and CDR2 YSYEKL. The CDR3 DNA reads as TGCGCCAGCAGCCAAGAGGCCGCGACAGGGCCATGGGATACGCAGTATTTT. Translated, it gives CASSQEAATGPWDTQYF.

V gene TRBV6-1 combines with J gene TRBJ2-7; 10 nucleotides align to TRBD1. CDR1 and CDR2 from the germline V gene are MNHNS and SASEGT. J gave up 5 bases and V 2 bases, and 9 bases lay outside the gene matches. CDR3 size: 16 residues. CDR3 nucleotides: TGTGCCAGCAGTGAATTTAGGGGACAGGGGCTCCACGAGCAGTACTTC. The encoded protein is CASSEFRGQGLHEQYF.

This sequence joins TRBV16 and TRBJ1-5, with D unclear. The germline V gene encodes CDR1 KGHSY and CDR2 FQNENV. With 0 bases removed from V and 6 bases from J, the gap between germline ends came to 12 bases. This CDR3 has 15 amino acids. CDR3 DNA sequence: TGTGCCAGCAGCCAATCAGGAGGGTATTCTCAGCCCCAGCATTTT. It yields the protein CASSQSGGYSQPQHF.

This clone appeared a few times. The chain recombines TRBV11-2 with TRBJ2-7; D perhaps matches TRBD2 (6 bases). In germline, CDR1 is SGHAT, CDR2 FQNNGV. Deletions cut 5 bases from V and 4 bases from J, with 12 bases between. The CDR3 extends over 13 amino acids. In nucleotides, the CDR3 is TGTGCCAGCAGCGCCGGGACTGGGTACGAGCAGTACTTC. Translating gives CASSAGTGYEQYF. The whole variable domain, filled in from reference TRBV11-2 and TRBJ2-7, reads EAGVAQSPRYKIIEKRQSVAFWCNPISGHATLYWYQQILGQGPKLLIQFQNNGVVDDSQLPKDRFSAERLKGVDSTLKIQPAKLEDSAVYLCASSAGTGYEQYFGPGTRLTVT.

The chain recombines TRBV14 with TRBJ1-1, with D possibly TRBD1 on 5 matching bases. The V gene lost 0 bases and the J gene lost 2 bases, with 22 bases spanning the gap. CDR3 length: 19 amino acids. Germline CDR1 is SGHDN and CDR2 is FVKESK. The CDR3 DNA follows: TGTGCCAGCAGCCAAGAACCGCGGGGGTCTGTTTTCCTAAACACTGAAGCTTTCTTT. This translates into CASSQEPRGSVFLNTEAFF.

This sequence joins TRBV28 and TRBJ1-5; D is perhaps TRBD1 (5 bases). CDR3 length: 17 amino acids. Trimming took 4 bases from V and 2 from J, leaving 18 bases between them. CDR1 MDHEN and CDR2 SYDVKM come from the germline V gene. The CDR3 DNA sequence: TGTGCCAGCAGTTCGGATTCCATCAGGGAGGGCAATCAGCCCCAGCATTTT. Translated: CASSSDSIREGNQPQHF.

This chain connects TRBV27 to TRBJ2-7; 11 bases line up with TRBD2. Germline assignment: CDR1 MNHEY and CDR2 SMNVEV (reference sequence). After removal of 2 bases from V and 9 bases from J, the junction contained 12 bases not matched to a gene. There are 16 residues in the CDR3. In DNA, the CDR3 is TGTGCCAGCAGTTTAATATGTATGGGACTAGCGGAGCTGCAGTACTTC. Translated, it gives CASSLICMGLAELQYF.

The chain is built from TRBV7-3 and TRBJ2-3; 9 nucleotides match TRBD1. The germline gives CDR1 SGHTA, CDR2 FQGTGA. V trimming: 5 bases; J trimming: 5 bases; junction bases outside the gene matches: 5. The CDR3 is 14 residues long. Written as DNA, the CDR3 is TGTGCCAGCAGCGTACAGGGGGCGGGAGATACGCAGTATTTT. Protein sequence: CASSVQGAGDTQYF.

This clone has just one count. The chain couples TRBV18 to TRBJ2-1; weak D call: TRBD2 (6 bases). The V end lost 6 bases, the J end lost 4 bases, and 22 bases lay between the germline ends. CDR1 is KGHSH and CDR2 is LQKENI in the germline V gene. This CDR3 is built from 17 residues. The CDR3 region has the DNA TGTGCCAGCTCGCGAAAAACGCCCGGGACTTATTACAATGAGCAGTTCTTC. Its translation is CASSRKTPGTYYNEQFF.

This rearrangement joins TRBV27 to TRBJ1-5; D ambiguous. Trimming removed 3 bases from V and 5 bases from J, with 11 bases in between. The CDR3 totals 14 residues. The germline V gene has CDR1 MNHEY and CDR2 SMNVEV (reference sequence). CDR3 sequence (DNA): TGTGCCAGCAGTTTCGATAGTCGGCATCAGCCCCAGCATTTT. This sequence encodes CASSFDSRHQPQHF.

The rearrangement uses TRBV19 and TRBJ1-1; no clear D. Germline CDR1 reads LNHDA; CDR2 reads SQIVND (reference sequence). The CDR3 spans 13 residues. V lost 3 bases, J lost 0 bases, and 5 bases lay in between. CDR3 region: CASSMGLNTEAFF. The DNA of the CDR3 is TGTGCCAGTAGTATGGGATTGAACACTGAAGCTTTCTTT.

V is TRBV19 and J is TRBJ1-5, with 7 bases identical to TRBD1. This CDR3 spans 15 amino acids. J gave up 5 bases and V 1 base, and 5 bases lay outside the gene matches. CDR1 and CDR2 from the germline V gene are LNHDA and SQIVND (reference sequence). The CDR3 loop is CASSIVDRSDQPQHF. The CDR3 nucleotides read TGTGCCAGTAGTATAGTGGACAGGTCTGATCAGCCCCAGCATTTT.

The rearrangement links TRBV11-3 to TRBJ2-7; perhaps TRBD2 as D (6 bases). Germline assignment: CDR1 SGHNT and CDR2 YENEEA. This CDR3 comprises 17 residues. Trimming pared 0 bases from V and 3 bases from J, leaving 18 bases between. CDR3 DNA sequence: TGTGCCAGCAGCTTAGAATCGTCTTCGGGGGTTAGCTACGAGCAGTACTTC. It translates to CASSLESSSGVSYEQYF.

The chain couples TRBV4-3 to TRBJ2-7; 9 bases map to TRBD2. V shed 0 bases and J 4 bases; nucleotides not matched to a gene: 13. The CDR3 spans 18 residues. CDR1 is LGHNA and CDR2 is YSLEER in the germline V gene. The CDR3 coding sequence is TGCGCCAGCAGCCAAGATCGAGTGGCGGGAGGGGGAAAGTACGAGCAGTACTTC. Its protein product is CASSQDRVAGGGKYEQYF.

The chain combines TRBV7-9 with TRBJ2-7; perhaps TRBD2 as D (5 bases). This CDR3 comprises 14 residues. The V gene's germline CDR1 is SEHNR and CDR2 FQNEAQ (reference sequence). The V and J ends lost 3 bases and 2 bases respectively, with 11 bases between them. CDR3 bases: TGTGCCAGCAGCTTTAGCTACGGGACCTACGAGCAGTACTTC. Protein product: CASSFSYGTYEQYF.

This chain joins TRBV6-5 and TRBJ1-2; D may be TRBD1 (5 bases). With 5 bases removed from V and 6 bases from J, the gap between germline ends came to 16 bases. The CDR3 contains 14 residues. In germline, CDR1 is MNHEY, CDR2 SVGAGI. The CDR3 region is CASSEGAGTHGYTF. In DNA form, the CDR3 reads TGTGCCAGCAGTGAAGGGGCAGGGACCCATGGCTACACCTTC.

The chain's CDR3 is CATSSQDYQPQHF. CDR3 sequence (DNA): TGTGCCACCAGCAGTCAAGACTATCAGCCCCAGCATTTT. The genes are TRBV15 and TRBJ1-5; D is ambiguous. Germline CDR1 reads LNHNV; CDR2 reads YYDKDF (reference sequence). V dropped 3 bases and J dropped 5 bases, with 8 bases sitting between them. The CDR3 runs 13 residues.

V is TRBV6-6 and J is TRBJ2-7; D is perhaps TRBD1 or TRBD2 (5 bases each). This CDR3 comprises 14 residues. Trimming left V 5 bases short and J 1 base short, with 12 bases between. Germline lookup yields CDR1 MNHNY and CDR2 SVGAGI (reference sequence). CDR3: CASSPRDGSYEQYF. DNA for the CDR3: TGTGCCAGCAGTCCTCGGGACGGATCCTACGAGCAGTACTTC.

Note on this clone: In the same sample, other DNA sequences code for this CDR3. This rearrangement joins TRBV15 to TRBJ2-5; D is uncertain. The CDR3 contains 13 residues. CDR1 and CDR2 (germline): LNHNV, YYDKDF (reference sequence). V shed 1 base and J shed 2 bases, with 5 bases lying between them. The CDR3 DNA reads TGTGCCACCAGCAGAGTACAACAAGAGACCCAGTACTTC. This translates into CATSRVQQETQYF.